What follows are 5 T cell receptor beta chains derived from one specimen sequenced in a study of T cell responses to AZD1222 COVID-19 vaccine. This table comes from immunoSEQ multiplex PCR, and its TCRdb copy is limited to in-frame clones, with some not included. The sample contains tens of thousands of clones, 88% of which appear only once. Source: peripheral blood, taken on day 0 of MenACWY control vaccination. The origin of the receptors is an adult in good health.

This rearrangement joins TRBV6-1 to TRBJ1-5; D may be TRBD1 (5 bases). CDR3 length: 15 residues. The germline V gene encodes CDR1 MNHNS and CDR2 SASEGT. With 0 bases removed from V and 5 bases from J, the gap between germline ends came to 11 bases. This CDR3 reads CASSEASGTHQPQHF. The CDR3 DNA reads TGTGCCAGCAGTGAAGCTTCAGGGACCCATCAGCCCCAGCATTTT.

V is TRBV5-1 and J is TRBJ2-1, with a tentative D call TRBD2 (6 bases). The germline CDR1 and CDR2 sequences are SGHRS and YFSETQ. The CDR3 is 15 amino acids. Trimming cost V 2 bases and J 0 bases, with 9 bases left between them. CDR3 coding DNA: TGCGCCAGCAGCTTTAGCGGAAGCTCCTACAATGAGCAGTTCTTC. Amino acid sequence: CASSFSGSSYNEQFF.

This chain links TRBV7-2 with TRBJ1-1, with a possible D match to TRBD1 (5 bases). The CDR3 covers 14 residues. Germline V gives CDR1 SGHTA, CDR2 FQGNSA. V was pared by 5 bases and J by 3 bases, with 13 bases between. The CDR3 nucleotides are TGTGCCAGCAGCCCCGGGGCCTGGGACACTGAAGCTTTCTTT. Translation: CASSPGAWDTEAFF.

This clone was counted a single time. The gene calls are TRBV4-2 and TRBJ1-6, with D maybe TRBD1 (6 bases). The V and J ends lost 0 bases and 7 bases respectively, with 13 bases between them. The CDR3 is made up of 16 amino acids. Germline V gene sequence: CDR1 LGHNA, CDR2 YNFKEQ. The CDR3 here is CASSQEQGKGNSPLHF. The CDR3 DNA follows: TGTGCCAGCAGCCAAGAACAGGGTAAGGGCAATTCACCCCTCCACTTT.

CDR3: CASSLREGVEAFF. DNA for the CDR3: TGTGCCAGCAGCTTACGTGAGGGCGTTGAAGCTTTCTTT. The V and J genes are TRBV7-3 and TRBJ1-1; D ambiguous. CDR1 is SGHTA, CDR2 FQGTGA, per germline. There are 13 residues in the CDR3. The V end was cut by 2 bases, the J end by 7 bases, with 11 bases between. The whole variable domain, filled in from reference TRBV7-3 and TRBJ1-1, reads GAGVSQTPSNKVTEKGKYVELRCDPISGHTALYWYRQSLGQGPEFLIYFQGTGAADDSGLPNDRFFAVRPEGSVSTLKIQRTERGDSAVYLCASSLREGVEAFFGQGTRLTVV.